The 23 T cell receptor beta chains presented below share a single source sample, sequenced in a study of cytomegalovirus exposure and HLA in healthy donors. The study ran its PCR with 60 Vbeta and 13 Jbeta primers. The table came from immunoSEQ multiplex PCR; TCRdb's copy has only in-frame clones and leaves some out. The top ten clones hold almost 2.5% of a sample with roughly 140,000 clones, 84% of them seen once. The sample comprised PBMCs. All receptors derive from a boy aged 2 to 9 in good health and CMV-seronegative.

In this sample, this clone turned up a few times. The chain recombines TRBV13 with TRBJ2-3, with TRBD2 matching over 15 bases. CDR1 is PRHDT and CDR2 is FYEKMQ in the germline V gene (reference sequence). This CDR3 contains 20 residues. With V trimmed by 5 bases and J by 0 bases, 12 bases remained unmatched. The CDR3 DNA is TGTGCCAGCAGCCGCATCCCAGGGACTAGCGGGGGGACTAGCACAGATACGCAGTATTTT. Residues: CASSRIPGTSGGTSTDTQYF.

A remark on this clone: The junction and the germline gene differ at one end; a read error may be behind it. DNA of the CDR3: TGTTCCAGCAGCTTTGGCCCAAGGGACAACTCCTACGAGCAGTACTTC. This gives the protein CSSSFGPRDNSYEQYF. The rearrangement joins TRBV7-9 to TRBJ2-7, with D maybe TRBD1 (6 bases). This CDR3 has 16 amino acids. Germline V gives CDR1 SEHNR, CDR2 FQNEAQ (reference sequence).

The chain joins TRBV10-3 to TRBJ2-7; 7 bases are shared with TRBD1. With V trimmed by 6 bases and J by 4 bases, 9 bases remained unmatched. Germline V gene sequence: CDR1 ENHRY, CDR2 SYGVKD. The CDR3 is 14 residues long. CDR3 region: CAISRQGGVYEQYF. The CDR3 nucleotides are TGTGCCATCAGCCGACAGGGTGGGGTTTACGAGCAGTACTTC.

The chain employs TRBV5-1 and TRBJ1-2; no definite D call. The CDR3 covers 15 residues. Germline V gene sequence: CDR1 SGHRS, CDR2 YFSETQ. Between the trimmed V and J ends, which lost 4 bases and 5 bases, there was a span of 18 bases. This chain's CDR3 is CASSQDGGNMYGYTF. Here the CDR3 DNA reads TGCGCCAGCAGCCAGGACGGAGGGAACATGTATGGCTACACCTTC.

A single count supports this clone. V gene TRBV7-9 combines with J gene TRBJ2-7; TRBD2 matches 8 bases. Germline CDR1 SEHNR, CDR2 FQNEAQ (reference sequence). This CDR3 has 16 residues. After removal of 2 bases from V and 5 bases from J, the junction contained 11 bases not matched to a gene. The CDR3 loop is CASSLIRGGELNEQYF. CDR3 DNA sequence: TGTGCCAGCAGCTTAATTCGGGGGGGCGAGCTAAACGAGCAGTACTTC. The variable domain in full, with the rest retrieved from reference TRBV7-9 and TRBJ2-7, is DTGVSQNPRHKITKRGQNVTFRCDPISEHNRLYWYRQTLGQGPEFLTYFQNEAQLEKSRLLSDRFSAERPKGSFSTLEIQRTEQGDSAMYLCASSLIRGGELNEQYFGPGTRLTVT.

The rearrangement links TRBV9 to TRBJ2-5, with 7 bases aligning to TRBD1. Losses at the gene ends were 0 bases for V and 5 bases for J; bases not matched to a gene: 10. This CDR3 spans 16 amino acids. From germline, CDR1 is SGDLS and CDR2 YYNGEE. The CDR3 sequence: CASSVDTGALLETQYF. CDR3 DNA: TGTGCCAGCAGCGTAGATACAGGGGCCCTTTTGGAGACCCAGTACTTC.

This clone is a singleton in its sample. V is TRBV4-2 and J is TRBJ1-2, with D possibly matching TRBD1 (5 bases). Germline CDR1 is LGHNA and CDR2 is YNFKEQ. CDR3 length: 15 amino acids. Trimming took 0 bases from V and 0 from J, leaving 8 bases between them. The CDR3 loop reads CASSQEDSTNYGYTF. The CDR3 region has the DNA TGTGCCAGCAGCCAAGAAGACAGTACTAACTATGGCTACACCTTC.

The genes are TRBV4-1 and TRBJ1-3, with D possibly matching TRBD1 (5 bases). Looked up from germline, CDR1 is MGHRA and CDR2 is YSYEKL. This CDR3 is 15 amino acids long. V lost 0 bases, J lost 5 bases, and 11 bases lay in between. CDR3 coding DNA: TGCGCCAGCAGCCAAGATCGCGGGGGGAGAAACACCATATATTTT. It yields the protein CASSQDRGGRNTIYF.

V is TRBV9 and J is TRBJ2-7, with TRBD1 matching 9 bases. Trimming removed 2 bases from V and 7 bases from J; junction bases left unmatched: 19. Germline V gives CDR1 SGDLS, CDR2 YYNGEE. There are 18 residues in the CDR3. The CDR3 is CASSVPLGVTGGEEEQYF. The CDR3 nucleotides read TGTGCCAGCAGCGTCCCCCTCGGGGTCACAGGGGGCGAGGAGGAGCAGTACTTC.

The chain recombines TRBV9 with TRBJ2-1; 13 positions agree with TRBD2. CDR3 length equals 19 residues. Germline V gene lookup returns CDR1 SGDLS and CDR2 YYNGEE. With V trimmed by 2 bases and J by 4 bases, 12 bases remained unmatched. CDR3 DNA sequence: TGTGCCAGCAGCGTGCTACTAGCGGGGGGGCCTTTTGCTTACAATGAGCAGTTCTTC. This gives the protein CASSVLLAGGPFAYNEQFF.

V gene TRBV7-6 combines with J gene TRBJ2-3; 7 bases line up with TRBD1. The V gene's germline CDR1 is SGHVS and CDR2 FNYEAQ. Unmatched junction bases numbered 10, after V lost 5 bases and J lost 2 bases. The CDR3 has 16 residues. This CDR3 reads CASSPRTGGFTDTQYF. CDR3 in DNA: TGTGCCAGCAGCCCGCGGACAGGCGGCTTCACAGATACGCAGTATTTT.

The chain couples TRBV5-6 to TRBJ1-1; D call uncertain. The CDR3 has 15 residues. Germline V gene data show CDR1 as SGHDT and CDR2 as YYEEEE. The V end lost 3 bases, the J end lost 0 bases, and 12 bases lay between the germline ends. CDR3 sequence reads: CASSSAGELNTEAFF. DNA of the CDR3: TGTGCCAGCAGCTCCGCCGGGGAACTGAACACTGAAGCTTTCTTT.

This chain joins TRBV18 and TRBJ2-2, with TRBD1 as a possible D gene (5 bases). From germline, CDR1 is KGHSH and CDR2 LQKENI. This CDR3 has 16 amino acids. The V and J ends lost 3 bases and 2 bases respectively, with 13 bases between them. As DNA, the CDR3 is TGTGCCAGCTCACCTAGCTGGGGCCGTAACACCGGGGAGCTGTTTTTT. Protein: CASSPSWGRNTGELFF.

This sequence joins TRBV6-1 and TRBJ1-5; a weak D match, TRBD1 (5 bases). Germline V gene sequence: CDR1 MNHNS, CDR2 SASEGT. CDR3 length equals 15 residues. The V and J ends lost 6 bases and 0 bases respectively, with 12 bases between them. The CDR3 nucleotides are TGTGCCAGCAGGGGTGGGGGGTATAGCAATCAGCCCCAGCATTTT. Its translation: CASRGGGYSNQPQHF.

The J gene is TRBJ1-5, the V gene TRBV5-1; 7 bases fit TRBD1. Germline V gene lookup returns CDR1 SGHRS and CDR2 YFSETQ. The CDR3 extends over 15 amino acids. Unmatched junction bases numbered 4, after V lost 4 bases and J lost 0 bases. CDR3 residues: CASSDGTASNQPQHF. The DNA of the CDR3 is TGCGCCAGCAGCGATGGGACAGCTAGCAATCAGCCCCAGCATTTT.

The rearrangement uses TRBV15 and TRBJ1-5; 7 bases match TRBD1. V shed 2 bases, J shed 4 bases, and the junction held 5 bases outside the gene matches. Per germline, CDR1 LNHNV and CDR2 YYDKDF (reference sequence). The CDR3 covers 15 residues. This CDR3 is CATSRRTGGNQPQHF. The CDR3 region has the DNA TGTGCCACCAGCAGACGGACAGGTGGAAATCAGCCCCAGCATTTT.

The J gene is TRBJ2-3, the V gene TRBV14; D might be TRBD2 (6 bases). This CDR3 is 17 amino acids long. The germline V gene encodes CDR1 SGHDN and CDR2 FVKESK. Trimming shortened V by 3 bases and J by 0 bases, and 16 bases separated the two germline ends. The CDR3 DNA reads TGTGCCAGCAGCCATAGGAGTGGGACTTCTAGCACAGATACGCAGTATTTT. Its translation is CASSHRSGTSSTDTQYF. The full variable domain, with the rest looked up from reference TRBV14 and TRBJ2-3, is EAGVTQFPSHSVIEKGQTVTLRCDPISGHDNLYWYRRVMGKEIKFLLHFVKESKQDESGMPNNRFLAERTGGTYSTLKVQPAELEDSGVYFCASSHRSGTSSTDTQYFGPGTRLTVL.

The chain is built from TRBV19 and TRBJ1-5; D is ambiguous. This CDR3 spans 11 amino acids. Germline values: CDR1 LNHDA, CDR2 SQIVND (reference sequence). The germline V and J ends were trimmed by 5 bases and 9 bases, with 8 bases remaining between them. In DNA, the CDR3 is TGTGCCAGTAGTTTCCCGGGGCCCCAGCATTTT. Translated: CASSFPGPQHF.

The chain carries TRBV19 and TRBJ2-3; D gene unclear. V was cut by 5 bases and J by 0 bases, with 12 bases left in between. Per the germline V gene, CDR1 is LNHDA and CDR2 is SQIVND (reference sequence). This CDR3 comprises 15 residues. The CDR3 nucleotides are TGTGCCAGTAGTCCACAGATTTCTAGCACAGATACGCAGTATTTT. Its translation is CASSPQISSTDTQYF.

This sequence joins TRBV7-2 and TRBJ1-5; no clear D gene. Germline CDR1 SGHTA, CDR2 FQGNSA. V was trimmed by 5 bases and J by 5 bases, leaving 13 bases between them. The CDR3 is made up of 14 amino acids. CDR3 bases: TGTGCCAGCAGCCGAACACCGATCGATCAGCCCCAGCATTTT. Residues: CASSRTPIDQPQHF.

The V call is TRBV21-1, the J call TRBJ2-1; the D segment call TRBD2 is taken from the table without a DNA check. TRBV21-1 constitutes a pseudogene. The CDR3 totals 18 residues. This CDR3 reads CASTKQASGSGAYNEQFF. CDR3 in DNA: TGTGCCAGCACCAAACAAGCTAGCGGGAGTGGAGCTTACAATGAGCAGTTCTTC.

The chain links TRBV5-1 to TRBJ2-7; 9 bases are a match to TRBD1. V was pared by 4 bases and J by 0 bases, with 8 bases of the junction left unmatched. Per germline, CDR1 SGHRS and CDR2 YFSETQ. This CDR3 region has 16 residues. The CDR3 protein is CASSRLPGQGSYEQYF. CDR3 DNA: TGCGCCAGCAGCCGACTACCGGGACAGGGCTCCTACGAGCAGTACTTC.

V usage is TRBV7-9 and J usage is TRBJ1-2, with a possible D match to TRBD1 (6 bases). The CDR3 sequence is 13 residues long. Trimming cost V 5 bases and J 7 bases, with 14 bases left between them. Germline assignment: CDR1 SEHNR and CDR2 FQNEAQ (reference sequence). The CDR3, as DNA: TGTGCCAGCAGCCCAGCAGGGGTTTTTGGCTACACCTTC. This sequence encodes CASSPAGVFGYTF.